Following are 2 T cell receptor beta chains from one sample sequenced in a study of blood T cell repertoires in COVID-19. Assay used: immunoSEQ multiplex PCR; TCRdb lists only in-frame clones, some missing. The sample carries fewer than 350,000 clones, around nine tenths recorded once. Sequenced sample: PBMCs or T cells enriched from blood (not recorded which). The receptors originated from a woman aged 40 to 55 who had recovered from COVID-19.

The rearrangement joins TRBV5-4 to TRBJ2-1; 11 bases match TRBD2. CDR1 and CDR2 from the germline V gene are SGHNT and YYREEE (reference sequence). The CDR3 totals 16 residues. J was trimmed by 7 bases and V by 1 base; bases with no gene match: 7. CDR3 protein: CASSLKRLAGYNEQFF. CDR3 DNA: TGTGCCAGCAGCTTGAAGAGACTAGCGGGATATAATGAGCAGTTCTTC.

The chain employs TRBV7-9 and TRBJ2-2; 9 positions match TRBD2. The CDR3 covers 17 residues. The V gene's germline CDR1 is SEHNR and CDR2 FQNEAQ (reference sequence). The trim removed 5 bases at V and 8 bases at J, leaving 15 bases unmatched. CDR3 in amino acids: CASSTRPGGRAGGELFF. The CDR3 nucleotides read TGTGCCAGCAGCACCCGGCCGGGCGGGAGGGCTGGAGGGGAGCTGTTTTTT.